The rows below give T cell receptor beta chains drawn from one sample of a study of lymphopenia after photon versus proton radiotherapy. TCRdb keeps only in-frame clones here, not all; method: immunoSEQ multiplex PCR. The profile covers around 70,000 clones, with approximately 91% appearing a single time and about 2.6% taken by the ten largest. Material: peripheral blood, obtained from a patient treated with photon-based radiotherapy. The receptors come from a woman aged 70 to 79 with pancreatic cancer. The CDR3 runs from the conserved cysteine through the conserved F or W.

cdr3_length j_call v_call cdr3_aa
13 TRBJ1-1 TRBV5-5 CASSHGGRTEAFF
15 TRBJ2-1 TRBV28 CASSPTTGWWNEQFF
13 TRBJ1-4 TRBV15 CATSTPLREKLFF
15 TRBJ2-1 TRBV29-1 CSVAARSHSYNEQFF
15 TRBJ2-3 TRBV5-5 CASRQGLAVTDTQYF
16 TRBJ2-3 TRBV11-2 CASSFGSGAPTDTQYF
15 TRBJ2-7 TRBV7-9 CASSLGQETFYEQYF
15 TRBJ1-5 TRBV6-5 CASSYSRLGNQPQHF
14 TRBJ1-2 TRBV4-2 CASSQVGGTDGYTF
17 TRBJ2-7 TRBV11-2 CASSLDRGRGVSYEQYF
16 TRBJ1-2 TRBV18 CASSPPEGATGYGYTF
15 TRBJ1-4 TRBV7-2 CASSWQGARGEKLFF
14 TRBJ1-1 TRBV10-3 CAIREDSMNTEAFF
16 TRBJ2-7 TRBV4-2 CASSPRHTPRPYEQYF
14 TRBJ1-1 TRBV7-9 CASSPDRVNTEAFF
17 TRBJ2-2 TRBV28 CASTRRASGVNTGELFF
13 TRBJ2-5 TRBV6-5 CASTETGLETQYF
18 TRBJ2-2 TRBV7-9 CASSPRPGQGLGTGELFF
13 TRBJ1-1 TRBV6-1 CASSEVENTEAFF
17 TRBJ2-2 TRBV7-3 CASSLNLAGVSTGELFF
14 TRBJ2-2 TRBV4-1 CASSQGANTGELFF
13 TRBJ2-3 TRBV5-1 CASSAPGAPTQYF
14 TRBJ2-2 TRBV28 CASSSSSGHGELFF
15 TRBJ1-4 TRBV7-2 CASSSGGLTNEKLFF
15 TRBJ1-1 TRBV28 CASSIRGSSNTEAFF
16 TRBJ1-2 TRBV28 CASSLLRTGGMAGYTF
15 TRBJ1-3 TRBV30 CAWSGERTSGNTIYF
14 TRBJ2-7 TRBV28 CASSLRDNSYEQYF
16 TRBJ2-1 TRBV11-2 CASSPRVRLGDNEQFF
15 TRBJ2-3 TRBV27 CASSPTGGGPDTQYF
14 TRBJ2-1 TRBV10-3 CAISPPAGGNEQFF
14 TRBJ1-3 TRBV7-2 CASSLEFSGNTIYF
14 TRBJ2-3 TRBV7-8 CASSPPGRTDTQYF
16 TRBJ2-3 TRBV9 CASSKTGTNTVDTQYF
15 TRBJ2-5 TRBV5-1 CASSPRTGGGETQYF